Following are 22 T cell receptor beta chains from one sample sequenced in a study of blood T cell repertoires in COVID-19. Produced via immunoSEQ multiplex PCR; TCRdb's table is partial and in-frame only. This sample yields approximately 120,000 clones, of which roughly four fifths are seen a single time; 9.5% to 15% belongs to the top ten. Source material: peripheral blood. All receptors derive from a human donor in a cohort sampled during active COVID-19.

This chain joins TRBV5-1 and TRBJ2-7; D unresolved. V shed 2 bases and J shed 3 bases, with 9 bases lying between them. Germline V gene data show CDR1 as SGHRS and CDR2 as YFSETQ. This CDR3 is 13 amino acids long. CDR3 sequence: CASSLQMDYEQYF. The CDR3 nucleotides read TGCGCCAGCAGCTTACAGATGGACTACGAGCAGTACTTC. Full variable domain (outside the CDR3, taken from reference TRBV5-1 and TRBJ2-7): KAGVTQTPRYLIKTRGQQVTLSCSPISGHRSVSWYQQTPGQGLQFLFEYFSETQRNKGNFPGRFSGRQFSNSRSEMNVSTLELGDSALYLCASSLQMDYEQYFGPGTRLTVT.

In this sample, this clone turned up once. The rearrangement links TRBV30 to TRBJ1-5; a weak D match, TRBD1 (6 bases). The CDR3 consists of 14 residues. The germline CDR1 and CDR2 sequences are GTSNPN and SVGIG (reference sequence). The V end was cut by 0 bases, the J end by 6 bases, with 12 bases between. CDR3 nucleotides: TGTGCCTGGAGTGTACTAAGGGGGGGTCAGCCCCAGCATTTT. Protein: CAWSVLRGGQPQHF.

The CDR3 nucleotides are TGTGCCAGCAGACCAACAGGGAGGGCTGAAGCTTTCTTT. It yields the protein CASRPTGRAEAFF. The V gene is TRBV28, the J gene TRBJ1-1; possible D gene TRBD1, 6 bases. V lost 6 bases, J lost 6 bases, and 14 bases lay in between. Germline loops: CDR1 MDHEN, CDR2 SYDVKM. CDR3 length: 13 residues.

This sequence joins TRBV30 and TRBJ1-6, with TRBD1 identical over 9 bases. J gave up 9 bases and V 5 bases, and 11 bases lay outside the gene matches. The CDR3 runs to 15 residues. Per the germline V gene, CDR1 is GTSNPN and CDR2 is SVGIG (reference sequence). The CDR3 DNA is TGTGCCTGGGCACTCACCGGGACAGGGTTTTCACCCCTCCACTTT. Protein: CAWALTGTGFSPLHF. Full variable domain (remainder filled in from reference TRBV30 and TRBJ1-6): SQTIHQWPATLVQPVGSPLSLECTVEGTSNPNLYWYRQAAGRGLQLLFYSVGIGQISSEVPQNLSASRPQDRQFILSSKKLLLSDSGFYLCAWALTGTGFSPLHFGNGTRLTVT.

V gene TRBV7-9 combines with J gene TRBJ1-5; D might be TRBD1 (5 bases). The CDR3 totals 14 residues. V was pared by 7 bases and J by 4 bases, with 14 bases between. Germline V CDR1 and CDR2: SEHNR, FQNEAQ (reference sequence). The CDR3 is CASTTSTGNQPQHF. DNA for the CDR3: TGTGCCAGCACCACGAGCACAGGAAATCAGCCCCAGCATTTT.

This clone was seen a few times. The chain links TRBV5-5 to TRBJ2-1; D is possibly TRBD2 (6 bases). Germline V gene sequence: CDR1 SGHKS, CDR2 YYEKEE (reference sequence). V was shortened by 0 bases and J by 13 bases, with 8 bases between the two germline ends. The CDR3 loop spans 11 amino acids. The CDR3 DNA reads TGTGCCAGCAGCTTGGTCGGGAGCCAGTTCTTC. The encoded protein is CASSLVGSQFF. Together with reference TRBV5-5 and TRBJ2-1, the CDR3 gives the full variable domain: DAGVTQSPTHLIKTRGQQVTLRCSPISGHKSVSWYQQVLGQGPQFIFQYYEKEERGRGNFPDRFSARQFPNYSSELNVNALLLGDSALYLCASSLVGSQFFGPGTRLTVL.

This chain uses TRBV5-1 with TRBJ2-1; 7 bases match TRBD1. Germline V gives CDR1 SGHRS, CDR2 YFSETQ. This CDR3 is built from 14 residues. V lost 3 bases and J lost 4; bases outside the gene matches: 4. The CDR3: CASSSGQTYNEQFF. In DNA, the CDR3 is TGCGCCAGCAGCTCGGGACAGACTTACAATGAGCAGTTCTTC.

The genes are TRBV29-1 and TRBJ1-2; D possibly corresponds to TRBD1 (6 bases). Trimming took off 1 base at V and 4 bases at J, with 7 bases between the two ends. The CDR3 length is 12 residues. Germline V gene sequence: CDR1 SQVTM, CDR2 ANQGSEA. CDR3 DNA: TGCAGCGTTGAAGGGACAGCCTATGGCTACACCTTC. As protein: CSVEGTAYGYTF.

This clone has more than one count but fewer than ten. This sequence joins TRBV7-8 and TRBJ2-7, with TRBD2 matching over 15 bases. This CDR3 comprises 16 residues. The germline CDR1 and CDR2 sequences are SGHVS and FQNEAQ. V dropped 3 bases and J dropped 2; count of bases not matched to a gene: 2. The CDR3 sequence is CASSFGLAGGTYEQYF. The CDR3 DNA reads as TGTGCCAGCAGCTTCGGACTAGCGGGGGGGACCTACGAGCAGTACTTC.

This clone appeared a single time. The chain links TRBV10-2 to TRBJ2-2; 11 positions agree with TRBD2. Trimming removed 8 bases from V and 0 bases from J; junction bases left unmatched: 11. Germline lookup yields CDR1 WSHSY and CDR2 SAAADI. The CDR3 extends over 18 amino acids. CDR3 bases: TGCGCCAGCTACGCGGAACCGGGACTAGCGGCGAACACCGGGGAGCTGTTTTTT. Its protein product is CASYAEPGLAANTGELFF.

CDR3 region: CAWSRQGYEQYF. CDR3 in DNA: TGTGCCTGGAGCAGGCAGGGGTACGAGCAGTACTTC. The rearrangement uses TRBV30 and TRBJ2-7, with D maybe TRBD1 (6 bases). The CDR3 is 12 residues long. V lost 3 bases and J 4 bases, leaving 10 bases between the germline ends. CDR1 is GTSNPN and CDR2 is SVGIG in the germline V gene (reference sequence).

The CDR3 bases are TGCGCCAGCACTTTCGGGGAAAGGAACACCGGGGAGCTGTTTTTT. As protein: CASTFGERNTGELFF. The V and J genes are TRBV5-1 and TRBJ2-2; a possible D gene is TRBD2 (5 bases). V gave up 6 bases and J gave up 1 base, with 13 bases separating them. The CDR3 has 15 amino acids. Germline-derived CDR1 and CDR2 are SGHRS and YFSETQ.

The V and J genes are TRBV5-6 and TRBJ1-5, with D unclear. The CDR3 contains 17 residues. Germline assignment: CDR1 SGHDT and CDR2 YYEEEE. V was shortened by 0 bases and J by 0 bases, with 13 bases between the two germline ends. The CDR3: CASSLAGGSFSNQPQHF. The CDR3 nucleotides read TGTGCCAGCAGCTTGGCGGGTGGGAGTTTTAGCAATCAGCCCCAGCATTTT.

The chain has TRBV10-3 and TRBJ2-2; 9 positions match TRBD1. Trimming cost V 2 bases and J 6 bases; bases outside gene matches: 4. CDR1 is ENHRY and CDR2 is SYGVKD in the germline V gene. The CDR3 loop spans 15 amino acids. The CDR3 loop reads CAISERTGDAGELFF. CDR3 nucleotide sequence: TGTGCCATCAGTGAGAGGACAGGGGATGCCGGGGAGCTGTTTTTT.

This clone is a singleton in its sample. The CDR3 DNA sequence: TGTGCCAGCAGCCTACAGGGGGGGGCTGAAGCTTTCTTT. It codes for CASSLQGGAEAFF. The gene calls are TRBV14 and TRBJ1-1, with 8 positions matching TRBD1. Germline loops: CDR1 SGHDN, CDR2 FVKESK. The CDR3 consists of 13 residues. The V gene end was trimmed by 4 bases and the J gene end by 6 bases; junction bases not matched to a gene: 4. The full variable domain, rest sourced from reference TRBV14 and TRBJ1-1, is EAGVTQFPSHSVIEKGQTVTLRCDPISGHDNLYWYRRVMGKEIKFLLHFVKESKQDESGMPNNRFLAERTGGTYSTLKVQPAELEDSGVYFCASSLQGGAEAFFGQGTRLTVV.

V usage is TRBV5-1 and J usage is TRBJ2-2; 7 bases line up with TRBD2. V was pared by 4 bases and J by 0 bases, with 9 bases of the junction left unmatched. CDR3 length: 17 amino acids. Germline assignment: CDR1 SGHRS and CDR2 YFSETQ. CDR3 region: CASSPTGGSSNTGELFF. The CDR3 DNA follows: TGCGCCAGCAGCCCAACGGGGGGTTCCTCGAACACCGGGGAGCTGTTTTTT.

The rearrangement uses TRBV4-1 and TRBJ2-7; D might be TRBD1 (5 bases). CDR3 size: 14 residues. Germline CDR1 reads MGHRA; CDR2 reads YSYEKL. V lost 1 base and J 2 bases, leaving 9 bases between the germline ends. The CDR3 DNA follows: TGCGCCAGCAGCCAAGTTTGGGGCCCCTACGAGCAGTACTTC. Its protein is CASSQVWGPYEQYF.

The sample holds a few counts of this clone. The V gene is TRBV5-4, the J gene TRBJ2-2; 8 bases map to TRBD2. V lost 4 bases to trimming and J lost 7 bases; unmatched junction nucleotides: 15. Looked up from germline, CDR1 is SGHNT and CDR2 is YYREEE (reference sequence). The CDR3 length is 17 residues. CDR3 DNA sequence: TGTGCCAGCAGCCCCGCTTGGTCCAATAGCGGGGTCGGGGAGCTGTTTTTT. Its translation: CASSPAWSNSGVGELFF.

J is TRBJ1-3 and V is TRBV5-6; D gene ambiguous. Deletions cut 4 bases from V and 0 bases from J, with 8 bases between. There are 14 residues in the CDR3. From germline, CDR1 is SGHDT and CDR2 YYEEEE. The CDR3 is CASSPGYSGNTIYF. As DNA, the CDR3 is TGTGCCAGCAGCCCCGGGTACTCTGGAAACACCATATATTTT.

The V call is TRBV24-1, the J call TRBJ2-1; 9 bases match TRBD1. The CDR3 consists of 16 residues. Germline trimming cut 3 bases from V and 7 bases from J; bases unmatched to any gene: 9. Germline-derived CDR1 and CDR2 are KGHDR and SFDVKD. The CDR3 DNA reads as TGTGCCACCAGTGATCCGGCGACAGGGGGGACGAATGAGCAGTTCTTC. This translates into CATSDPATGGTNEQFF.

The chain links TRBV7-2 to TRBJ1-6, with 8 bases matching TRBD1. CDR3 size: 16 residues. The V gene end was trimmed by 1 base and the J gene end by 9 bases; junction bases not matched to a gene: 8. In germline, CDR1 is SGHTA, CDR2 FQGNSA. As DNA, the CDR3 is TGTGCCAGCAGCTTAGATTCAGGGGGCTTAGGTTCACCCCTCCACTTT. Translated: CASSLDSGGLGSPLHF.

This clone was seen repeatedly, ten times or more. This chain links TRBV20-1 with TRBJ2-7, with D tentatively TRBD2 (6 bases). Germline CDR1 is DFQATT and CDR2 is SNEGSKA (reference sequence). Trimming removed 3 bases from V and 2 bases from J, with 8 bases in between. There are 12 residues in the CDR3. The CDR3 region has the DNA TGCAGTGCTAGTCGCGGGGCCTACGAGCAGTACTTC. Its translation: CSASRGAYEQYF.